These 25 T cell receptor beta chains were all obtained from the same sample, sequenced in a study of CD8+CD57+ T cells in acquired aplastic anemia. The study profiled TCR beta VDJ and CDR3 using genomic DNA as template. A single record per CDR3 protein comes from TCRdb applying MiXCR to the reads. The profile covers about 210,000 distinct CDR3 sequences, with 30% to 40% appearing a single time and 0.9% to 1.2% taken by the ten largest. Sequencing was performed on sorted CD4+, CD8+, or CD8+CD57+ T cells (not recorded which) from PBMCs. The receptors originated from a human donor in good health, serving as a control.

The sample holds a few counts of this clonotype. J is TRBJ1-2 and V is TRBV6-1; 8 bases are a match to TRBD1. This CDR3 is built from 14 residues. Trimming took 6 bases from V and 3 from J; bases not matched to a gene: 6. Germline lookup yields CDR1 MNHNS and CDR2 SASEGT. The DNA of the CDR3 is TGTGCCAGCAGGAGGACAGGGAACCACTATGGCTACACCTTC. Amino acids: CASRRTGNHYGYTF.

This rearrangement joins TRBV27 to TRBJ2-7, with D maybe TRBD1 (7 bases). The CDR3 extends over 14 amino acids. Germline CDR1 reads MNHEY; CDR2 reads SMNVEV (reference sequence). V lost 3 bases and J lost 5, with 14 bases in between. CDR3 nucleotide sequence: TGTGCCAGCAGTTTCCAGGGGGGTTCCCACGAGCAGTACTTC. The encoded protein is CASSFQGGSHEQYF.

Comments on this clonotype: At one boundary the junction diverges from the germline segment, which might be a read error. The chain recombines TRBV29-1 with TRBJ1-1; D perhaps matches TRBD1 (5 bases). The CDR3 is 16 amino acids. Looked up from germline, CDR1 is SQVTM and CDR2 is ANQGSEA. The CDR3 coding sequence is TGCAGCGCATACTCCCCCGGGACGGAAGGGAACACTGTAGCTTTCTTT. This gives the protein CSAYSPGTEGNTVAFF.

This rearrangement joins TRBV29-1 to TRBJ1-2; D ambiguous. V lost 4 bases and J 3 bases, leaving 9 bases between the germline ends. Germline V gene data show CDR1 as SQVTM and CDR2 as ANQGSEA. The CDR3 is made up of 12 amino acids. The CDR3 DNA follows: TGCAGCGTTGTGAGGCAGGACTATGGCTACACCTTC. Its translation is CSVVRQDYGYTF.

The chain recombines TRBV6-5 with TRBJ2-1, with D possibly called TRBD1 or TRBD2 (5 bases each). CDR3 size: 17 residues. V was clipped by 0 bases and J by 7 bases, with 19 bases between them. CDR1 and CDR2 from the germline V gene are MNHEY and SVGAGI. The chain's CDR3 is CASSYSFLSGRQNEQFF. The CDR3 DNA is TGTGCCAGCAGTTACTCGTTCCTTTCGGGACGGCAAAATGAGCAGTTCTTC.

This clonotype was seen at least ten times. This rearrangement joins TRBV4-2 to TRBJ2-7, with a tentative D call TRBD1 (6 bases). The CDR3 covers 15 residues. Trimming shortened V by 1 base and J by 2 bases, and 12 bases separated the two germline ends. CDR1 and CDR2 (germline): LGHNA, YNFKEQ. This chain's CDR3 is CASSQGRGEAYEQYF. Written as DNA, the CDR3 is TGTGCCAGCAGCCAAGGCAGGGGAGAAGCCTACGAGCAGTACTTC.

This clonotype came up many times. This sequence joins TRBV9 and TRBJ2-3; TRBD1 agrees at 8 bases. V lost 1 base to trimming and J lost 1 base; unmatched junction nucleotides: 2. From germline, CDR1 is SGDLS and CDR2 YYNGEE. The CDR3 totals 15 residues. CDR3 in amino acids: CASSVLGQGTDTQYF. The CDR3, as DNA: TGTGCCAGCAGCGTATTGGGACAGGGCACAGATACGCAGTATTTT.

In DNA, the CDR3 is TGTGCCAGCAGCCAAAGGACAGGGGCTGAAAAACTGTTTTTT. Its protein product is CASSQRTGAEKLFF. This rearrangement joins TRBV4-2 to TRBJ1-4; the match to TRBD1 covers 9 bases. Trimming at V came to 2 bases and at J to 7 bases, leaving 2 bases not matched to a gene. Germline values: CDR1 LGHNA, CDR2 YNFKEQ. This CDR3 region has 14 residues.

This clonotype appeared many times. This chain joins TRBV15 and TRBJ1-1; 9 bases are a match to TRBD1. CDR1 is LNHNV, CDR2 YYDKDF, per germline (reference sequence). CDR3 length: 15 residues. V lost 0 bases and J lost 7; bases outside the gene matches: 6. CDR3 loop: CATSRESGQGNEAFF. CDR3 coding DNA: TGTGCCACCAGCAGAGAATCCGGACAGGGGAATGAAGCTTTCTTT. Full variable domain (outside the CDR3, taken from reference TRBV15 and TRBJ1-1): DAMVIQNPRYQVTQFGKPVTLSCSQTLNHNVMYWYQQKSSQAPKLLFHYYDKDFNNEADTPDNFQSRRPNTSFCFLDIRSPGLGDTAMYLCATSRESGQGNEAFFGQGTRLTVV.

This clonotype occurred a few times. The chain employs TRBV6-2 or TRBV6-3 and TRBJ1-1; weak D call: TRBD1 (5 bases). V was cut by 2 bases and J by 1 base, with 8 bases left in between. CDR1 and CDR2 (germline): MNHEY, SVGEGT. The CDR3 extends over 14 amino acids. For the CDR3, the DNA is TGTGCCAGCAGTTACGTCGGGACGAACACTGAAGCTTTCTTT. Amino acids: CASSYVGTNTEAFF.

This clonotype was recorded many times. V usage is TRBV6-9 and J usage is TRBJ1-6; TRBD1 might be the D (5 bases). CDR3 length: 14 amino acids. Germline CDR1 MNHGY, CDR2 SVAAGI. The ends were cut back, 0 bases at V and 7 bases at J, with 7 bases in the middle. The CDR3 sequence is CASSYSGDNSPLHF. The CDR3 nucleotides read TGTGCCAGCAGTTATTCGGGGGACAATTCACCCCTCCACTTT.

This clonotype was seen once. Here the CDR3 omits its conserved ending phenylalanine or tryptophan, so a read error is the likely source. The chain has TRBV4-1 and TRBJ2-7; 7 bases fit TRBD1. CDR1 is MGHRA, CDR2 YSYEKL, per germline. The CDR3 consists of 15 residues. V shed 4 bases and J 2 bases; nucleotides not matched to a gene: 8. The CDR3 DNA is TGCGCCAGCAGCCTCATCCAGGGGGTCACCTACGAGCAGTACCTC. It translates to CASSLIQGVTYEQYL.

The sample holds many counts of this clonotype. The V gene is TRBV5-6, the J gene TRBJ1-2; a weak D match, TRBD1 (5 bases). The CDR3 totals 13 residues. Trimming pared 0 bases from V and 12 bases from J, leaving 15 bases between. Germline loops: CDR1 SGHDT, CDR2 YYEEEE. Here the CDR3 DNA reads TGTGCCAGCAGCTTGGAACAGGAACGTACCAACACCTTC. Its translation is CASSLEQERTNTF.

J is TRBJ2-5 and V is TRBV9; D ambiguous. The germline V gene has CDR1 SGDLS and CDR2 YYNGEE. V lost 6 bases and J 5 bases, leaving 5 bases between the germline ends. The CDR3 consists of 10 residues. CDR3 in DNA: TGTGCCAGCAAGGAGGAGACCCAGTACTTC. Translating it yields CASKEETQYF.

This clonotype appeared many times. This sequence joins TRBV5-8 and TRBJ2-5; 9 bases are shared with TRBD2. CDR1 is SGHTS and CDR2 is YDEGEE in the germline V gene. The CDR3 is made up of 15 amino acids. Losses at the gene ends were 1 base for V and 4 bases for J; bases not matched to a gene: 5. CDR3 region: CASSLSAREGETQYF. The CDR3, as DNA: TGTGCCAGCAGCTTGTCGGCGCGGGAGGGAGAGACCCAGTACTTC.

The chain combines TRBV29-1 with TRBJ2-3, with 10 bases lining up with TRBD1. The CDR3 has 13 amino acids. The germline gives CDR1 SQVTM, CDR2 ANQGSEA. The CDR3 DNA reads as TGCAGTCGGGACAGGGGCTACACAGATACGCAGTATTTT. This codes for CSRDRGYTDTQYF.

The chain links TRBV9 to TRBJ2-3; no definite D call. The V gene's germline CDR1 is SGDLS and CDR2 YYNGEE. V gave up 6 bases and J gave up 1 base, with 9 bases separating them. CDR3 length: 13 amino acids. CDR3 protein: CASTAGGTDTQYF. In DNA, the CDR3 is TGTGCCAGCACCGCAGGCGGCACAGATACGCAGTATTTT.

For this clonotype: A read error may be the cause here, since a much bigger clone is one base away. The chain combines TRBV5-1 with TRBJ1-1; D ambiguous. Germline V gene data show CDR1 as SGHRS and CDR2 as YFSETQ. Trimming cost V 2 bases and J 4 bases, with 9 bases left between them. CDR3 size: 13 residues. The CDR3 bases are TGCGCCAGCAGCTTTGCCTGTCTCACTGAAGCTTTCTTT. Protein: CASSFACLTEAFF.

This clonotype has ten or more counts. CDR3 loop: CSARVQGNGPLHF. CDR3 nucleotide sequence: TGCAGTGCTAGAGTACAGGGTAATGGGCCCCTCCACTTT. This rearrangement joins TRBV20-1 to TRBJ1-6; possibly TRBD1 for D (6 bases). Trimming shortened V by 1 base and J by 13 bases, and 14 bases separated the two germline ends. Germline V gene lookup returns CDR1 DFQATT and CDR2 SNEGSKA (reference sequence). This CDR3 contains 13 residues.

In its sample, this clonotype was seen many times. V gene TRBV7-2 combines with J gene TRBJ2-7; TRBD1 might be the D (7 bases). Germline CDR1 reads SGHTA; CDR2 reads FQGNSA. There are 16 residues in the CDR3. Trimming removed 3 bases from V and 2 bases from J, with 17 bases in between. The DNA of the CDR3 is TGTGCCAGCAGCTTCGGCGGGACAGATTCCACCTACGAGCAGTACTTC. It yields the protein CASSFGGTDSTYEQYF.

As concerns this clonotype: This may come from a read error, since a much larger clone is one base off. CDR3 nucleotides: TGCGCCAGCAGGGGCAGGAGCTTGAACACTGAAGCTTTCTTT. It translates to CASRGRSLNTEAFF. The chain recombines TRBV5-1 with TRBJ1-1, with unresolved D. Germline lookup yields CDR1 SGHRS and CDR2 YFSETQ. The CDR3 consists of 14 residues. Trimming took off 5 bases at V and 0 bases at J, with 11 bases between the two ends.

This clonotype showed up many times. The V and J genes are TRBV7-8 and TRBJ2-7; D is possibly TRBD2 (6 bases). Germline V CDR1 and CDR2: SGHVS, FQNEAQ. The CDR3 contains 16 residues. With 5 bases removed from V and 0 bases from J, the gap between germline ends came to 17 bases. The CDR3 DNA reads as TGTGCCAGCAGCCCCAGTCTAGCGTTGAGCTCCTACGAGCAGTACTTC. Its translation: CASSPSLALSSYEQYF.

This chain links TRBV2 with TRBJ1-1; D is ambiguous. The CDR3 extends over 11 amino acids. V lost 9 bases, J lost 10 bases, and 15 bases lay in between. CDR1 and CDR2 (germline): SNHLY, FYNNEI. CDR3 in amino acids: CARGIDGVAFF. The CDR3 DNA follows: TGTGCCAGGGGGATAGATGGGGTAGCTTTCTTT.

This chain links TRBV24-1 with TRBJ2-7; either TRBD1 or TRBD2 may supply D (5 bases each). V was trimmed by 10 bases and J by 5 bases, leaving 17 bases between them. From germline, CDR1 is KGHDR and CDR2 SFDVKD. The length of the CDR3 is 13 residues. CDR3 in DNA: TGTGCCACTGGGGGTGCGGGTAGCGACGAGCAGTACTTC. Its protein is CATGGAGSDEQYF.

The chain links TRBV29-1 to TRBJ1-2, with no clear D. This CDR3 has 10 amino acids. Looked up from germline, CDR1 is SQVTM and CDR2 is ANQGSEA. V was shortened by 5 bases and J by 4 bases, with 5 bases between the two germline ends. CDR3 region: CSVLLYGYTF. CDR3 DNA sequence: TGCAGCGTTCTTCTCTATGGCTACACCTTC.